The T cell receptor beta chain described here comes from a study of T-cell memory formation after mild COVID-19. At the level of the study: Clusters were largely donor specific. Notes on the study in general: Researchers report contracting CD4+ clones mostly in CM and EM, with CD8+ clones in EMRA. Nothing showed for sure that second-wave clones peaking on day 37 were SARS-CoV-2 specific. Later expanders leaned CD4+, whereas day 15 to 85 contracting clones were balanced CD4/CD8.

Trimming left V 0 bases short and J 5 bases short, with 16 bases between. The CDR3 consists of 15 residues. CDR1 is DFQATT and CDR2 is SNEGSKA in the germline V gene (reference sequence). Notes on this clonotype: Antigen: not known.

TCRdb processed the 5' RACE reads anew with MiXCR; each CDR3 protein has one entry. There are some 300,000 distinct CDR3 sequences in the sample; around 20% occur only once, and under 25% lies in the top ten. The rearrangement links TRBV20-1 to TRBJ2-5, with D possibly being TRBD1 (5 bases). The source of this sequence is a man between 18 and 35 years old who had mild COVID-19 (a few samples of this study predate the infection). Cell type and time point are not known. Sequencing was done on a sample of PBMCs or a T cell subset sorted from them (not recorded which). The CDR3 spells CSARDRQGLWETQYF. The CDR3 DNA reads TGCAGTGCTAGAGATCGGCAGGGCCTCTGGGAGACCCAGTACTTC.